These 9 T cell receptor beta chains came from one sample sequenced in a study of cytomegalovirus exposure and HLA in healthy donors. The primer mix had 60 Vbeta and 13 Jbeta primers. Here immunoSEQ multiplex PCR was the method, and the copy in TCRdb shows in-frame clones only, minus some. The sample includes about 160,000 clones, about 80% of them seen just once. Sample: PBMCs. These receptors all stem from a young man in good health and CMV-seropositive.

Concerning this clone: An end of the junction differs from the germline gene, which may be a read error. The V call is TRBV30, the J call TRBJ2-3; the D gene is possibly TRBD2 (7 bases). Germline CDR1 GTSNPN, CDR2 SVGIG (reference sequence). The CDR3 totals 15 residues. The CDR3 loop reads CAGSGAGAYTDTQYF. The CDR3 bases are TGTGCCGGGAGTGGGGCGGGGGCCTACACAGATACGCAGTATTTT.

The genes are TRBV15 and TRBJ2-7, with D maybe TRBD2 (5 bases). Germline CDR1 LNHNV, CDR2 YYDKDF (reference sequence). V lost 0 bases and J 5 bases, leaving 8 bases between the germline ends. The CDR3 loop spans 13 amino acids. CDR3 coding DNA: TGTGCCACCAGCAGAGAACGGCGGGACGAGCAGTACTTC. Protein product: CATSRERRDEQYF. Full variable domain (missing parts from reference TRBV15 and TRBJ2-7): DAMVIQNPRYQVTQFGKPVTLSCSQTLNHNVMYWYQQKSSQAPKLLFHYYDKDFNNEADTPDNFQSRRPNTSFCFLDIRSPGLGDTAMYLCATSRERRDEQYFGPGTRLTVT.

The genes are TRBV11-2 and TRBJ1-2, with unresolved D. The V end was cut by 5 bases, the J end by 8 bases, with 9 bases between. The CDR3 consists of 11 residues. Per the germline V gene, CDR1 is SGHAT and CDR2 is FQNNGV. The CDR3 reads CASSPNLGYTF. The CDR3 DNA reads TGTGCCAGCAGCCCGAATCTAGGCTACACCTTC.

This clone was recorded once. For the CDR3, the DNA is TGTGCCAGTACCGTAACAGGGGTGAGTAACACTGAAGCTTTCTTT. It is translated as CASTVTGVSNTEAFF. V gene TRBV19 combines with J gene TRBJ1-1, with 7 positions matching TRBD1. CDR3 length: 15 amino acids. V gave up 7 bases and J gave up 2 bases; unmatched junction bases: 10. Germline V gives CDR1 LNHDA, CDR2 SQIVND (reference sequence).

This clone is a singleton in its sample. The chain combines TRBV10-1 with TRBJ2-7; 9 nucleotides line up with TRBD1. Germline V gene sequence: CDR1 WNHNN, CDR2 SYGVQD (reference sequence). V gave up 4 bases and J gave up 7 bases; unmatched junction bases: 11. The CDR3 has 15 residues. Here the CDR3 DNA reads TGCGCCAGCAGTGTTTGGGGACAGGGATTCTGGGAGCAGTACTTC. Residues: CASSVWGQGFWEQYF.

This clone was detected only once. The CDR3 DNA sequence: TGTGCCAGCAGGGGGACAGGGAGCTCCTACAATGAGCAGTTCTTC. As protein: CASRGTGSSYNEQFF. The chain couples TRBV6-1 to TRBJ2-1, with TRBD1 matching over 9 bases. The germline CDR1 and CDR2 sequences are MNHNS and SASEGT. Trimming removed 6 bases from V and 0 bases from J; junction bases left unmatched: 3. The CDR3 length is 15 residues.

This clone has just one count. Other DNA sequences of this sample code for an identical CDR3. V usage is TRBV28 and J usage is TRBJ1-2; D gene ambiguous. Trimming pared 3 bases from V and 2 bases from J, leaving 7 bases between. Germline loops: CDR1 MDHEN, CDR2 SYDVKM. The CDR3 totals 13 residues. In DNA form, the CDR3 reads TGTGCCAGCAGTTTTGGTCAGAACTATGGCTACACCTTC. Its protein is CASSFGQNYGYTF.

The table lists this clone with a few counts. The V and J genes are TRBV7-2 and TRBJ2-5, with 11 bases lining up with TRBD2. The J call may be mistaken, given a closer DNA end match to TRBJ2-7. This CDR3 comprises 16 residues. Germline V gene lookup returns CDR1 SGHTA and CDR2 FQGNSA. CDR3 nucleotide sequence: TGTGCCAGCAGCCCGCTGACTAGCGGGGACCCCTACGAGCAGTACTTC. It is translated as CASSPLTSGDPYEQYF.

This CDR3 reads CASSALPTGGWNEQFF. CDR3 in DNA: TGTGCCAGTAGTGCCCTCCCGACAGGGGGCTGGAATGAGCAGTTCTTC. This chain links TRBV19 with TRBJ2-1; 10 bases fit TRBD1. Germline V lookup: CDR1 LNHDA, CDR2 SQIVND (reference sequence). The CDR3 runs 16 residues. J gave up 7 bases and V 5 bases, and 11 bases lay outside the gene matches.